This entry is about one T cell receptor (beta chain). The antigen is unknown. This specimen belongs to a study of shared clonotypes between healthy human individuals. CD8 cells regarded as naive lacked CD45RO, were positively chosen for CCR7, and omitted terminally differentiated effector memory CD45RA+ cells. Findings of the study overall: Compared with clonotypes that all four donors shared, non-shared clonotypes had lower generation probabilities.

Sorted-subset replicate PCR reactions contained roughly 200 ng DNA, corresponding to tens of thousands of T cell genomes. Libraries were prepared by immunoSEQ multiplex PCR; TCRdb keeps only in-frame clonotypes and omits some of them. The data hold about 800,000 clones, with 90% to 97% observed a single time. Trimming cost V 0 bases and J 3 bases, with 15 bases left between them. The length of the CDR3 is 16 residues. CDR1 and CDR2 from the germline V gene are MGHRA and YSYEKL. The chain has TRBV4-1 and TRBJ2-7; TRBD2 might be the D (5 bases). This TCR came from a man aged 25 to 45 in good health. Sample: naive CD8+ T cells sorted from blood. CDR3 loop: CASSQEVGVRNYEQYF. CDR3 nucleotide sequence: TGCGCCAGCAGCCAAGAAGTCGGGGTGAGAAACTACGAGCAGTACTTC.